This T cell receptor (beta chain) was observed in a study of radiotherapy plus CTLA-4 blockade in lung cancer. General observations from the study: Early blood T cell clone dynamics, with interferon-beta, were reported to best predict response. After treatment with radiotherapy plus ipilimumab, TCR clones that came from the tumor expanded in blood.

Comment on this clone: No antigen is known for it.

Libraries were prepared by immunoSEQ multiplex PCR; TCRdb keeps only in-frame clonotypes and omits some of them. The top ten hold less than 9.5% of the sample, which has more than 40,000 clones, 70% to 90% seen once. The ends were cut back, 7 bases at V and 4 bases at J, with 16 bases in the middle. CDR1 MNHNS and CDR2 SASEGT come from the germline V gene. The length of the CDR3 is 14 residues. The TCR sequence derives from a human donor with non-small cell lung cancer whose response to radiotherapy plus ipilimumab could not be evaluated. The chain links TRBV6-1 to TRBJ1-2; D might be TRBD1 (5 bases). The source material was peripheral blood, sampled from a patient treated with radiotherapy plus ipilimumab. CDR3 in amino acids: CASKGAGNLYGYTF. As DNA, the CDR3 is TGTGCCAGCAAAGGGGCGGGGAATCTCTATGGCTACACCTTC.